This TCR beta chain was recorded in a study of T cells in tumors after PD-1 blockade. Study summary: No patient had prior checkpoint blockade, systemic immunosuppression, or radiotherapy within 4 weeks. During anti-PD-1 treatment, some patients continued daily vismodegib 150 mg. Study observations and caveats: Some novel exhausted tumor clones appeared in pre-treatment blood, suggesting peripheral recruitment.

Germline V lookup: CDR1 LGHDT, CDR2 YNNKEL (reference sequence). The CDR3 is 12 residues long. Trimming took off 0 bases at V and 5 bases at J, with 5 bases between the two ends. By frequency in the sample, this clone is medium-sized (0.01 to 0.1%). Antigen specificity is unknown. At the DNA level, this CDR3 is encoded by other sequences in the same sample as well. Profiled with immunoSEQ multiplex PCR; TCRdb holds only in-frame clones, not every one. The top ten hold 10% to 15% of the sample, which has thousands of clones, approximately 60% seen once. Time point noted: second of two post-therapy site-matched biopsies roughly eight weeks apart.

The sequence derives from a human donor with basal cell carcinoma. The specimen was tumor tissue, collected after anti-PD-1 treatment. The V call is TRBV3-1 (or the pseudogene TRBV3-2), the J call TRBJ2-7, with D hard to call. The CDR3 sequence is CASSQDLDEQYF. In nucleotides, the CDR3 is TGTGCCAGCAGCCAAGATTTGGACGAGCAGTACTTC.